The sequence of this T cell receptor (beta chain) was determined in a study of radiotherapy plus CTLA-4 blockade in lung cancer. Points from the study as a whole: With interferon-beta, early dynamics of blood T cell clones were reported to best predict response. Clones of tumor-derived TCRs expanded in blood after radiotherapy plus ipilimumab.

A remark on this clone: Antigen: not known.

The repertoire was sequenced with immunoSEQ multiplex PCR; TCRdb's copy has only in-frame clones and lacks some. Of about 51,000 clones listed, 75% to 80% are singletons. Lung cancer patients with chemo-refractory metastatic non-small-cell disease were given focal radiation plus CTLA-4 blockade with ipilimumab. The sample in question was peripheral blood, obtained from a patient treated with radiotherapy plus ipilimumab. The sequence derives from a human donor with non-small cell lung cancer whose response to radiotherapy plus ipilimumab could not be evaluated.

The CDR3 reads CASSVESGLQPQHF. The DNA for the CDR3 is TGTGCCAGCAGCGTAGAATCAGGGCTTCAGCCCCAGCATTTT. This chain links TRBV9 with TRBJ1-5, with D possibly being TRBD1 (5 bases). V was clipped by 0 bases and J by 6 bases, with 10 bases between them. This CDR3 comprises 14 residues. The germline V gene encodes CDR1 SGDLS and CDR2 YYNGEE.